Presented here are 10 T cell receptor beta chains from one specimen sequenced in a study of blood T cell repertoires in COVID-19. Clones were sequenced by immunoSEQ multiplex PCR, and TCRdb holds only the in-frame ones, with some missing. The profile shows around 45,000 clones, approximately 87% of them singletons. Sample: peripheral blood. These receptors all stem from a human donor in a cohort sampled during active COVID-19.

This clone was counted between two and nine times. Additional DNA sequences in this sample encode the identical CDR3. CDR3 sequence: CASSLGQGFYNSPLHF. In nucleotides, the CDR3 is TGTGCCAGCAGCTTGGGACAAGGGTTTTATAATTCACCCCTCCACTTT. This chain uses TRBV7-9 with TRBJ1-6; D may be TRBD1 (6 bases). Trimming removed 3 bases at V and 4 bases at J, with 13 bases between. The CDR3 totals 16 residues. From germline, CDR1 is SEHNR and CDR2 FQNEAQ (reference sequence).

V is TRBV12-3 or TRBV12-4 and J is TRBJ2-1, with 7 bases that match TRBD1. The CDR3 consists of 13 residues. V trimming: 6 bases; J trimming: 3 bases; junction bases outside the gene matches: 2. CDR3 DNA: TGTGCCAGCAGCGGGACAGTCTACAATGAGCAGTTCTTC. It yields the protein CASSGTVYNEQFF.

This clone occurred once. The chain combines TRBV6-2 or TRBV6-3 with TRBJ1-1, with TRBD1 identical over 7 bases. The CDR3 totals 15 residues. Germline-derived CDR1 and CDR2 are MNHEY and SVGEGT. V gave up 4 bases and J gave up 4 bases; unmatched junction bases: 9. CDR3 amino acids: CASSSGGGRITEAFF. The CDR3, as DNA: TGTGCCAGCAGTTCAGGAGGGGGCCGGATCACTGAAGCTTTCTTT.

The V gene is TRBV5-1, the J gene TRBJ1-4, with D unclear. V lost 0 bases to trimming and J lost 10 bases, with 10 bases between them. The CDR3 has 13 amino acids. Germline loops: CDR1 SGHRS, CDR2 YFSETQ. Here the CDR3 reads CASSLAGDGKLFF. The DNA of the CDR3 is TGCGCCAGCAGCTTGGCCGGAGATGGAAAACTGTTTTTT.

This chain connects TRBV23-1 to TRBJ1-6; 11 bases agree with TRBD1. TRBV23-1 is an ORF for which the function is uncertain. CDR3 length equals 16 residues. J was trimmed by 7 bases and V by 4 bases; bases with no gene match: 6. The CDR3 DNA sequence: TGCGCCAGCAGTCCGGGGGGGGACAGGGGGAATTCACCCCTCCACTTT. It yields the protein CASSPGGDRGNSPLHF.

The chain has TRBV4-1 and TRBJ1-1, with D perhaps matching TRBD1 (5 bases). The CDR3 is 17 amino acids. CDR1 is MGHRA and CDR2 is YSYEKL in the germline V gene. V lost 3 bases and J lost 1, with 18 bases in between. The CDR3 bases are TGCGCCAGCAGCCAGATCCTTAGGTTCAGGGAGAACACTGAAGCTTTCTTT. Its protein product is CASSQILRFRENTEAFF.

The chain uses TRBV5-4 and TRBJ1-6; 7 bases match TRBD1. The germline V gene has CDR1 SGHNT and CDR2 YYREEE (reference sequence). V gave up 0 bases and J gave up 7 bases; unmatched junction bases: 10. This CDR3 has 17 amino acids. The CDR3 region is CASSLVTVGDSNSPLHF. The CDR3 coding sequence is TGTGCCAGCAGCTTGGTAACCGTTGGGGACAGCAATTCACCCCTCCACTTT.

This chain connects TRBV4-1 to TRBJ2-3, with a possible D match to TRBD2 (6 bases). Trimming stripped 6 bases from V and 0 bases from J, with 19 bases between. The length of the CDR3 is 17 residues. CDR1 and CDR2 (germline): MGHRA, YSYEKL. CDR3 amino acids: CASSLSPGGGSTDTQYF. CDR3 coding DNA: TGCGCCAGCAGTCTTAGCCCCGGGGGTGGTAGCACAGATACGCAGTATTTT.

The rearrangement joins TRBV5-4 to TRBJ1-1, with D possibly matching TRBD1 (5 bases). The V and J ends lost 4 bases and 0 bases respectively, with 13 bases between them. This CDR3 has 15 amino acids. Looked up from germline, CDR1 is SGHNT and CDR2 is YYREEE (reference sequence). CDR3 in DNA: TGTGCCAGCAGCCGTTCGGACACCCTGAACACTGAAGCTTTCTTT. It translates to CASSRSDTLNTEAFF. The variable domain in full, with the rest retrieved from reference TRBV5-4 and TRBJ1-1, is ETGVTQSPTHLIKTRGQQVTLRCSSQSGHNTVSWYQQALGQGPQFIFQYYREEENGRGNFPPRFSGLQFPNYSSELNVNALELDDSALYLCASSRSDTLNTEAFFGQGTRLTVV.

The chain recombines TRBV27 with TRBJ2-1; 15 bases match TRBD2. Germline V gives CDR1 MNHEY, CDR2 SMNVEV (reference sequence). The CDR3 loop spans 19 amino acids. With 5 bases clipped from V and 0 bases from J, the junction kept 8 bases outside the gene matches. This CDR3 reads CASSLGLAGGPSSYNEQFF. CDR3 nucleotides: TGTGCCAGCAGTCTTGGACTAGCGGGGGGGCCAAGCTCCTACAATGAGCAGTTCTTC.